This T cell receptor beta chain originates from a study of cytomegalovirus exposure and HLA in healthy donors. Across the study: A prior study identified roughly 110 million unique TCR beta sequences from 200 million or so T cells. Study findings and constraints: Cytomegalovirus-associated status was assigned to some 160 TCR beta chains. With DRB1 most and HLA-C fewest, TCR association rates differed between HLA loci in a later analysis.

With regard to this clone: No antigen is known for it.

The primer mix had 60 Vbeta and 13 Jbeta primers. Per the study methods: Later, 75 million to 100 million unique TCR beta chains were counted in an analysis, and approximately 10 million of them were shared. Sequenced by immunoSEQ multiplex PCR; TCRdb stores in-frame clones only, minus some. V, J and clone size are those of that table, while D and trimming were read from the DNA. This sample yields about 180,000 clones, of which around three quarters are seen a single time; 1.5% to 2% belongs to the top ten. V shed 5 bases and J 3 bases; nucleotides not matched to a gene: 15. Germline CDR1 SGHTA, CDR2 FQGNSA. The CDR3 spans 18 residues.

The sequence came from a woman aged 25 to 39 in good health and CMV-seronegative. The chain has TRBV7-2 and TRBJ2-2; 7 bases fit TRBD2. Sequencing was performed on PBMCs. The CDR3 reads CASSPHGTTILYTGELFF. The CDR3 nucleotides read TGTGCCAGCAGCCCGCACGGGACTACCATCCTCTACACCGGGGAGCTGTTTTTT. Variable domain in full (rest from reference TRBV7-2 and TRBJ2-2): GAGVSQSPSNKVTEKGKDVELRCDPISGHTALYWYRQSLGQGLEFLIYFQGNSAPDKSGLPSDRFSAERTGGSVSTLTIQRTQQEDSAVYLCASSPHGTTILYTGELFFGEGSRLTVL.